This T cell receptor (beta chain) was sequenced in a study of CD8+CD57+ T cells in acquired aplastic anemia. In patients chosen for sequencing, flow cytometry had shown CD8+CD57+ cell expansion. CDR1 and CDR2 (germline): SGHTA, FQGNSA. V was pared by 5 bases and J by 6 bases, with 14 bases of the junction left unmatched. This CDR3 region has 17 residues. Profiling of TCR beta VDJ combinations and CDR3 sequences used genomic DNA as template. TCRdb analysed the reads with MiXCR anew, one entry per CDR3 protein. This table holds 100,000 to 150,000 distinct CDR3 sequences, over 30% found once. This clonotype has a count of ten or more.

The chain couples TRBV7-2 to TRBJ2-2, with 8 nucleotides matching TRBD1. The sequenced sample was sorted CD4+, CD8+, or CD8+CD57+ T cells (not recorded which) from PBMCs. The sequence was obtained from a human donor with aplastic anemia. DNA of the CDR3: TGTGCCAGCAGCCTCCGAGGACAGGGTGTATCGGCCGGGGAGCTGTTTTTT. Translation gives CASSLRGQGVSAGELFF.